Reported below is one TCR beta chain. These data belong to a study of CD8 T cells in Susac syndrome. The CD8+ and CD4+ T cells were negatively isolated, with the TEMRA cells enriched by FACS. With V trimmed by 7 bases and J by 3 bases, 5 bases remained unmatched. The CDR3 runs to 14 residues. Germline V gene sequence: CDR1 MNHEY, CDR2 SVGEGT. A quantity of roughly 0.5 to 1 ug RNA underwent reverse transcription using random hexamers. Multiplex PCR with immunoSEQ amplified the TCR beta CDR3 across 54 Vbeta and 13 Jbeta. A single record per CDR3 protein comes from TCRdb applying MiXCR to the immunoSEQ multiplex PCR reads. The sample holds about 290,000 distinct CDR3 sequences, 65% to 90% seen once.

The origin of this receptor is a human donor with multiple sclerosis. The sequencing sample was made of CD8+ T cells from PBMCs. V and J are TRBV6-2 or TRBV6-3 and TRBJ2-7; 11 positions agree with TRBD2. Here the CDR3 reads CASTLAGGDYEQYF. For the CDR3, the DNA is TGTGCCAGCACCCTAGCGGGAGGAGACTACGAGCAGTACTTC.